This paragraph reports one T cell receptor beta chain. The protocol was immunoSEQ multiplex PCR, while the TCRdb copy is restricted to in-frame clones and leaves out a portion. The top ten hold about 9.2% of the sample, which has 44,000 or so clones, 86% seen once. This sample is drawn from a study of blood T cell repertoires in COVID-19. The receptor was derived from a human donor in a cohort sampled during active COVID-19. What was sequenced was peripheral blood.

This chain's CDR3 is CASGHGRASTSNQPQHF. CDR3 in DNA: TGTGCCAGCGGACACGGACGCGCGTCGACTAGCAATCAGCCCCAGCATTTT. The chain uses TRBV2 and TRBJ1-5, with a tentative D call TRBD1 (5 bases). Germline V gene sequence: CDR1 SNHLY, CDR2 FYNNEI. The CDR3 spans 17 residues. The V gene lost 8 bases and the J gene lost 0 bases, with 20 bases spanning the gap.